The sequence of this T cell receptor (beta chain) was determined in a study of shared clonotypes between healthy human individuals. General study findings and limits: What naive subsets generally showed was a larger estimated richness than memory subsets showed. Non-shared clonotypes had lower generation probabilities than clonotypes shared by all four sorted-subset donors. For sorted subsets, rarefaction showed incomplete sequencing despite large depth.

Trimming took 6 bases from V and 6 from J, leaving 14 bases between them. The CDR3 contains 13 residues. Germline V CDR1 and CDR2: MNHEY, SVGAGI. Those who donated were healthy HIV-negative adults, with no recent acute infections or vaccinations reported. Method: immunoSEQ multiplex PCR; TCRdb's copy keeps in-frame clones and lacks some. The sample includes millions of clones, roughly 96% of them seen just once. This clone was recorded once. Antigen unknown. The material sequenced was naive CD4+ T cells sorted from blood. Subset specified: CD45RA+ positively selected. The chain uses TRBV6-5 and TRBJ1-2, with D maybe TRBD1 (6 bases). This TCR was recovered from a man aged 18 to 29 in good health. Here the CDR3 reads CASRYREWNGYTF. The DNA for the CDR3 is TGTGCCAGCAGGTACAGGGAGTGGAATGGCTACACCTTC.